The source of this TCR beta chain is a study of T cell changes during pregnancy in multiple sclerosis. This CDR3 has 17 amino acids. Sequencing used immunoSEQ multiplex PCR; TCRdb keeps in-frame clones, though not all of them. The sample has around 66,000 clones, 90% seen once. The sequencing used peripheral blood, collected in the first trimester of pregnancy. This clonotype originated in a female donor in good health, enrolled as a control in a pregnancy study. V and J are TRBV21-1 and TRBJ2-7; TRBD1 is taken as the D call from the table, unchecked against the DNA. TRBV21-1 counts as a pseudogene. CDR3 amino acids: CASSKSSVWDRGYEQYF. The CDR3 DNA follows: TGTGCCAGCAGCAAATCGTCAGTCTGGGACAGGGGCTACGAGCAGTACTTC.